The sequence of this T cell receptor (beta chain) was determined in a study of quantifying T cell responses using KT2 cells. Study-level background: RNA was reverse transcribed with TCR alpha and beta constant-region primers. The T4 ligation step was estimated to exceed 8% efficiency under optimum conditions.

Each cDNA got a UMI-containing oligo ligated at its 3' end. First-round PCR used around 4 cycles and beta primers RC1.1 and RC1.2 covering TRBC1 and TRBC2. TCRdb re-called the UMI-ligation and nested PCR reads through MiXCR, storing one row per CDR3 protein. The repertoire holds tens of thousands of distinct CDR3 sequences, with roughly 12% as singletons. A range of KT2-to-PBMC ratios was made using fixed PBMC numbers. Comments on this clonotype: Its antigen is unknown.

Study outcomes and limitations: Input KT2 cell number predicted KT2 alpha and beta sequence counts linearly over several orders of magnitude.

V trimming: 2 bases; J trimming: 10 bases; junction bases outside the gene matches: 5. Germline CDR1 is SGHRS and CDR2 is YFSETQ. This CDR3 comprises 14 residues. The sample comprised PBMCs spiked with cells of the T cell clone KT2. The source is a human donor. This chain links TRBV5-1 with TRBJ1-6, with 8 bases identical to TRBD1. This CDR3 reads CASSFRQGSSPLHF. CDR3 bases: TGCGCCAGCAGCTTTCGACAGGGGAGCTCACCCCTCCACTTT.